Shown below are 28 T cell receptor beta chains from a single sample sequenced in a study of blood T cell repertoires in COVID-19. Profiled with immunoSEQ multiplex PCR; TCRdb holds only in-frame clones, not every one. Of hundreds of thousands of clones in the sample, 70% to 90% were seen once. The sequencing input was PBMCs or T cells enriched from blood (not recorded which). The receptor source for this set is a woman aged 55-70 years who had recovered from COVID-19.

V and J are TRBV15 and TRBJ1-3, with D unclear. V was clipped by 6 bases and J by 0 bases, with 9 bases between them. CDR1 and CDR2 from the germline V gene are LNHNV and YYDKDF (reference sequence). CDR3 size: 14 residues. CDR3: CATSSPSSGNTIYF. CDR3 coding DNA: TGTGCCACCAGTTCTCCTTCCTCTGGAAACACCATATATTTT.

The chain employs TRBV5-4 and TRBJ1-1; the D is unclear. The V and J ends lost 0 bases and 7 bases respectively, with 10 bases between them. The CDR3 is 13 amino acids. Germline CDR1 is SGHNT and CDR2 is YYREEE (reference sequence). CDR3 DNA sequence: TGTGCCAGCAGCTTGGATGGGGAGGGTGAAGCTTTCTTT. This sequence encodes CASSLDGEGEAFF. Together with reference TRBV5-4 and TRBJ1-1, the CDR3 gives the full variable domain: ETGVTQSPTHLIKTRGQQVTLRCSSQSGHNTVSWYQQALGQGPQFIFQYYREEENGRGNFPPRFSGLQFPNYSSELNVNALELDDSALYLCASSLDGEGEAFFGQGTRLTVV.

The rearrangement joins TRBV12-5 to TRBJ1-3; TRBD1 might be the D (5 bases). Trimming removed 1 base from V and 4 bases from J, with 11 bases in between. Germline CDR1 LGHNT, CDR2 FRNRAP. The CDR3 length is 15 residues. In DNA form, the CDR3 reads TGTGCTAGTGGTTTGGGCAGGGCGCTGGGAAACACCATATATTTT. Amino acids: CASGLGRALGNTIYF.

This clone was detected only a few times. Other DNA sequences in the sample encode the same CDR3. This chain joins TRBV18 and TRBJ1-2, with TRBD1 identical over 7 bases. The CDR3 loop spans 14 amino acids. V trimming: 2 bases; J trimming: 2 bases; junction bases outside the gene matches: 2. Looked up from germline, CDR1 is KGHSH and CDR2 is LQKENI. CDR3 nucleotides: TGTGCCAGCTCACCAGGGACAGAGAACTATGGCTACACCTTC. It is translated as CASSPGTENYGYTF.

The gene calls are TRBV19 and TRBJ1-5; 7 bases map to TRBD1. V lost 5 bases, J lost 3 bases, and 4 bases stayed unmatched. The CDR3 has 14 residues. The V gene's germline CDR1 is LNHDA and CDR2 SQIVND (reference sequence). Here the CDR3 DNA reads TGTGCCAGTAGTCCCACAGGGGTCAATCAGCCCCAGCATTTT. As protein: CASSPTGVNQPQHF.

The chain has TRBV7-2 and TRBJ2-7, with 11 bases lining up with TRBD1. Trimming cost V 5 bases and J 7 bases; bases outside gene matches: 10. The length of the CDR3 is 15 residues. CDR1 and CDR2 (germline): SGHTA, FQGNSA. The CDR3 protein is CASSTAGQGGREQYF. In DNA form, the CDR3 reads TGTGCCAGCAGCACAGCGGGACAGGGGGGAAGGGAGCAGTACTTC.

DNA for the CDR3: TGTGCCAGCAGTTTATCAGACAGGGAAGGGGATTCACCCCTCCACTTT. Its protein product is CASSLSDREGDSPLHF. The rearrangement uses TRBV27 and TRBJ1-6; TRBD1 matches 7 bases. The germline V gene has CDR1 MNHEY and CDR2 SMNVEV (reference sequence). The CDR3 runs 16 residues. After removal of 0 bases from V and 8 bases from J, the junction contained 7 bases not matched to a gene.

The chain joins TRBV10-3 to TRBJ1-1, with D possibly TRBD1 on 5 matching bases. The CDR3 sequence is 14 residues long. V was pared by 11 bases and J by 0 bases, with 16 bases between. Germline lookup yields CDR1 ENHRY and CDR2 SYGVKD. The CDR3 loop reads CAVRAGLLNTEAFF. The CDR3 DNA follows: TGTGCCGTCCGGGCGGGACTGCTGAACACTGAAGCTTTCTTT.

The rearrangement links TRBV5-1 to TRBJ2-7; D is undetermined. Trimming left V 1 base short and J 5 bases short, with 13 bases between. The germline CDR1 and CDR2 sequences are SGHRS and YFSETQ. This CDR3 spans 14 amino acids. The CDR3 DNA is TGCGCCAGCAGCTTGTCCCCCCCGGTGGACGAGCAGTACTTC. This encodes CASSLSPPVDEQYF.

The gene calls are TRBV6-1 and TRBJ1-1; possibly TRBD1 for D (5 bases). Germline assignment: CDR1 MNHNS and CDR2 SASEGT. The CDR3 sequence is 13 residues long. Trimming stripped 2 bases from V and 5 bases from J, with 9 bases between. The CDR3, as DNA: TGTGCCAGCAGTGAAAGGGGATGGACTGAAGCTTTCTTT. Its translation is CASSERGWTEAFF.

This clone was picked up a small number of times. Here the CDR3 DNA reads TGTGCCAGCAGTTTAAAAGGGGCTGGAGGCAATCAGCCCCAGCATTTT. The encoded protein is CASSLKGAGGNQPQHF. This chain uses TRBV28 with TRBJ1-5; tentative D call: TRBD1 (5 bases). Germline loops: CDR1 MDHEN, CDR2 SYDVKM. The ends were cut back, 2 bases at V and 2 bases at J, with 13 bases in the middle. The CDR3 is 16 residues long.

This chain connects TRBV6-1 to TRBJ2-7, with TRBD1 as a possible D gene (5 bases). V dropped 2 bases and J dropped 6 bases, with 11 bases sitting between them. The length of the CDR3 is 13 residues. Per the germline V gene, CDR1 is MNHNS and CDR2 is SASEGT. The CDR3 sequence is CASSEWGRAEQYV. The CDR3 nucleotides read TGTGCCAGCAGTGAATGGGGCAGGGCCGAGCAGTACGTC.

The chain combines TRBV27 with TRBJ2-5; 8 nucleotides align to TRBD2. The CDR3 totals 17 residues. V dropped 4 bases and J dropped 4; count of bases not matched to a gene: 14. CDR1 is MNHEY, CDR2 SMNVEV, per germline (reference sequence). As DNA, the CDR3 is TGTGCCAGCAGTTCCATTGGGGGGAGCGGGGGTCGAGAGACCCAGTACTTC. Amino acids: CASSSIGGSGGRETQYF.

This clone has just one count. The CDR3 is CASSPSGQSYGYTF. The CDR3 nucleotides read TGCGCCAGCAGCCCCTCCGGACAGAGCTATGGCTACACCTTC. The chain has TRBV5-1 and TRBJ1-2, with D perhaps matching TRBD1 (6 bases). There are 14 residues in the CDR3. V was clipped by 4 bases and J by 4 bases, with 14 bases between them. Germline loops: CDR1 SGHRS, CDR2 YFSETQ. The whole variable domain, remainder taken from reference TRBV5-1 and TRBJ1-2, is KAGVTQTPRYLIKTRGQQVTLSCSPISGHRSVSWYQQTPGQGLQFLFEYFSETQRNKGNFPGRFSGRQFSNSRSEMNVSTLELGDSALYLCASSPSGQSYGYTFGSGTRLTVV.

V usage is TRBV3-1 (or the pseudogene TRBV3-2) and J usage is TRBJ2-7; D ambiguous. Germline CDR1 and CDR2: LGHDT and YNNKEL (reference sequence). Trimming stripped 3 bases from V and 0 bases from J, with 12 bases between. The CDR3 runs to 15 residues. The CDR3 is CASSHGSRSSYEQYF. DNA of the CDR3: TGTGCCAGCAGCCATGGGTCGAGGAGCTCCTACGAGCAGTACTTC.

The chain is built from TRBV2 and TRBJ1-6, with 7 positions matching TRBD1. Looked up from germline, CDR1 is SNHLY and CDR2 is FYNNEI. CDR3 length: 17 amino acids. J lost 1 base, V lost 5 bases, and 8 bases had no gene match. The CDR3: CASSTTGEPSYNSPLHF. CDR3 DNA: TGTGCCAGCAGTACCACAGGGGAACCATCCTATAATTCACCCCTCCACTTT.

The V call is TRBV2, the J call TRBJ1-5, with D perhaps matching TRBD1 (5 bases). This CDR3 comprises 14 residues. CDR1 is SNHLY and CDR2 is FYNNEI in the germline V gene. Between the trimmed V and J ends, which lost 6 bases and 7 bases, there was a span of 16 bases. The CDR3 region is CASRWGGVYQPQHF. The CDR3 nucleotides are TGTGCCAGCAGGTGGGGGGGGGTATACCAGCCCCAGCATTTT.

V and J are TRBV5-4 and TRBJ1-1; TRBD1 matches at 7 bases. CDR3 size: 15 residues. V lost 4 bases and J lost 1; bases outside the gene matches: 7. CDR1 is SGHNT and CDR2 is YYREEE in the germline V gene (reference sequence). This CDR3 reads CASSTSGTANTEAFF. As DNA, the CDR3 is TGTGCCAGCAGCACTTCCGGGACAGCGAACACTGAAGCTTTCTTT.

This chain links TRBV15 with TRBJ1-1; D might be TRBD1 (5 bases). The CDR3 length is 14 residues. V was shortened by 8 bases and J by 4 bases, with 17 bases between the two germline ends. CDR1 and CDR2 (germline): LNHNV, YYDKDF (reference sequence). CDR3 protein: CATRARGDFTEAFF. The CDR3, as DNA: TGTGCCACCCGGGCAAGAGGGGACTTCACTGAAGCTTTCTTT.

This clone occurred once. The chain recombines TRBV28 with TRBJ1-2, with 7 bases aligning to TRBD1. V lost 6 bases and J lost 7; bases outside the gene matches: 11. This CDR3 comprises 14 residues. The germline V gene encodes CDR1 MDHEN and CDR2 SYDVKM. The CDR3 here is CASSHRTGRGGYTF. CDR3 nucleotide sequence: TGTGCCAGCAGCCACAGGACAGGAAGAGGTGGCTACACCTTC.

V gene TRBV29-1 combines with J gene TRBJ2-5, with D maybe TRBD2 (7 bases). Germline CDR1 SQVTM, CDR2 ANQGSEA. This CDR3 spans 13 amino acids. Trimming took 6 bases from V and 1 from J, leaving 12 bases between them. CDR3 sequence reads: CSVGRGLQETQYF. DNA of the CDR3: TGCAGCGTAGGGCGGGGGCTCCAAGAGACCCAGTACTTC.

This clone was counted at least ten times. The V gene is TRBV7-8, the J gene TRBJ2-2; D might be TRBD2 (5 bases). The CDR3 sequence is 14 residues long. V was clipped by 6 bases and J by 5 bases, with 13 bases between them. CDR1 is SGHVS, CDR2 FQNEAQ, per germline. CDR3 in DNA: TGTGCCAGCAGGCGGCTAGCTAGTACCGGGGAGCTGTTTTTT. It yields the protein CASRRLASTGELFF.

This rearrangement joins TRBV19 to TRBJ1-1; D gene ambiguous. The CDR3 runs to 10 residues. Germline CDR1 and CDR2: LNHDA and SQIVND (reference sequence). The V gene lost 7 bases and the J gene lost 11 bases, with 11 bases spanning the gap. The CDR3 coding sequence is TGTGCCAGTACCGGTACCATGGCTTTCTTT. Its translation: CASTGTMAFF.

For the CDR3, the DNA is TGTGCCAGCAGCTTACTAGCGGGGCCAACCTACGAGCAGTACGTC. Translating it yields CASSLLAGPTYEQYV. The chain combines TRBV5-6 with TRBJ2-7, with 10 bases identical to TRBD2. Germline loops: CDR1 SGHDT, CDR2 YYEEEE. CDR3 size: 15 residues. The V and J ends lost 2 bases and 2 bases, in that order; junction bases with no gene match: 4.

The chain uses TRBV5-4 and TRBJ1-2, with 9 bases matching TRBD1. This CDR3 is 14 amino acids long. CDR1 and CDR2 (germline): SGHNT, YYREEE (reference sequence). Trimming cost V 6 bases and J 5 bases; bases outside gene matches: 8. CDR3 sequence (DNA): TGTGCCAGCATTGTCGACAGGGGGACTTATGGCTACACCTTC. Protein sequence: CASIVDRGTYGYTF.

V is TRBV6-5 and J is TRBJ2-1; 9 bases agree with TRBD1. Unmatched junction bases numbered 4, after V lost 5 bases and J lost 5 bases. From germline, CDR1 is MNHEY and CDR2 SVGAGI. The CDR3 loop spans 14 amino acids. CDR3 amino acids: CASSPWTGDNEQFF. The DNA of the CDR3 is TGTGCCAGCAGTCCGTGGACAGGGGACAATGAGCAGTTCTTC.

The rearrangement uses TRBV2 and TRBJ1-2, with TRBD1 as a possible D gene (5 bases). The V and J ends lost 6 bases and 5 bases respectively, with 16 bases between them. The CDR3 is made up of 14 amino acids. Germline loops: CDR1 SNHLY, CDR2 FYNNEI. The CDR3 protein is CASRVGGGEYGYTF. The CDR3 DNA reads TGTGCCAGCAGGGTGGGGGGAGGCGAGTATGGCTACACCTTC.

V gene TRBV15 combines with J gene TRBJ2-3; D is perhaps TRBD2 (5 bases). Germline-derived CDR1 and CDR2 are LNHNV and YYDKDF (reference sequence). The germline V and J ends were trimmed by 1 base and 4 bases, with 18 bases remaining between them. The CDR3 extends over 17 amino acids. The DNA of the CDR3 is TGTGCCACCAGCAGAGTAACGGCCAGAGGGTTCGCAGATACGCAGTATTTT. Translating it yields CATSRVTARGFADTQYF.